This note documents a single TCR beta chain sequence. Its antigen is not known. These data belong to a study of chemoradiotherapy in HPV16-positive cancers. Study at large: Candidate HPV-specific T-cell clones and common TCR motifs came from functional assays in two HPV16-positive patients.

Regarding the study as a whole: For HPV16-positive patients, expanding HPV-responsive T cells associated with longer recurrence-free survival. Candidate HPV-specific clones and E7-related TCR motifs grew in tumor during treatment.

Method: immunoSEQ multiplex PCR; TCRdb's copy keeps in-frame clones and lacks some. The sample gives approximately 12,000 clones, around three fifths of which show up once; less than 20% is in the top ten. Germline lookup yields CDR1 KGHSH and CDR2 LQKENI. The CDR3 totals 13 residues. The ends were cut back, 4 bases at V and 7 bases at J, with 14 bases in the middle. The receptor was derived from a human donor with HPV-associated anogenital cancer. The chain couples TRBV18 to TRBJ2-7; tentative D call: TRBD1 (7 bases). The sample was gathered from a patient who underwent chemoradiotherapy. The CDR3 region has the DNA TGTGCCAGCTCACGACTACAGGGGAGGGAGCAGTACTTC. This gives the protein CASSRLQGREQYF.